The sequence of this TCR beta chain was determined in a study of shared clonotypes between healthy human individuals. Overall study results and limits: Sequencing depth was predicted to influence how clonotypes are shared among donors. Naive CD4 clonotypes were shared across a handful of donors at roughly 5%.

Germline values: CDR1 KGHSH, CDR2 LQKENI. V trimming: 5 bases; J trimming: 0 bases; junction bases outside the gene matches: 3. CDR3 size: 15 residues. As concerns this clone: Its specificity is unknown.

In replicate PCRs of sorted subsets, around 0.2 ug DNA, about 30,000 T cell genomes, was used. The repertoire was sequenced with immunoSEQ multiplex PCR; TCRdb's copy has only in-frame clones and lacks some. The data show approximately 2.4 million clones, around 95% seen once. J is TRBJ2-3 and V is TRBV18, with TRBD2 identical over 9 bases. The origin of this receptor is a man between 18 and 35 years old in good health. Sequenced sample: naive CD4+ T cells sorted from blood. Stated subset: CD45RA+ positively selected. CDR3 residues: CASSTTSGSTDTQYF. In nucleotides, the CDR3 is TGTGCCAGCTCAACTACTAGCGGGAGCACAGATACGCAGTATTTT. The variable domain in full, completed from reference TRBV18 and TRBJ2-3, reads NAGVMQNPRHLVRRRGQEARLRCSPMKGHSHVYWYRQLPEEGLKFMVYLQKENIIDESGMPKERFSAEFPKEGPSILRIQQVVRGDSAAYFCASSTTSGSTDTQYFGPGTRLTVL.